These T cell receptor beta chains were read from a single sample in a study of cytomegalovirus exposure and HLA in healthy donors. The data were produced by immunoSEQ multiplex PCR, yet TCRdb's version contains in-frame clones alone and is incomplete. The sample holds around 150,000 clones, around three quarters seen once. The sequenced sample consisted of PBMCs. The receptor source for this set is a woman aged 40 to 49 in good health and CMV-seronegative. Both conserved end residues are part of each CDR3. A D gene is named only where the DNA matches it firmly. The size field is filled for only some rows; it gives once, few, many or a size class.

TGTGCCAGCAGTTTAAGAGGGAAAGCTTTCTTT	CASSLRGKAFF	TRBV28	TRBJ1-1	NA	NA
TGTGCCAGCAGCCCGGCCGGGTCTTATGGAGTGAACACTGAAGCTTTCTTT	CASSPAGSYGVNTEAFF	TRBV5-4	TRBJ1-1	NA	NA
TGTGCCAGTAGTGGACTAGCGGGAGCGCCCCAACAAGAGACCCAGTACTTC	CASSGLAGAPQQETQYF	TRBV19	TRBJ2-5	TRBD2	once
TGTGCCAGCAGTTACTCGGTCGGGACAGGGTACGAGCAGTACTTC	CASSYSVGTGYEQYF	TRBV6-5	TRBJ2-7	TRBD1	NA
TGTGCCAGCAGGAAGCAGGGGAGGGCGGAAAAACTGTTTTTT	CASRKQGRAEKLFF	TRBV28	TRBJ1-4	NA	NA
TGCGCCAGCCGGAGAACTAGCGGGAGGGCCGACTACGAGCAGTACTTC	CASRRTSGRADYEQYF	TRBV10-1	TRBJ2-7	TRBD2	NA
TGTGCCAGCTCCCCGCAGGGTCCAGGAAACACCATATATTTT	CASSPQGPGNTIYF	TRBV18	TRBJ1-3	NA	NA
TGTGCTAGCAGCTTAGCTCCCAGGGACAATGAGCAGTTCTTC	CASSLAPRDNEQFF	TRBV7-7	TRBJ2-1	NA	NA
TGTGCCAGCAGTGAAGAGGAGGGCGGGAGGGCCTGGCGAAGGCAGTTCTTC	CASSEEEGGRAWRRQFF	TRBV6-1	TRBJ2-1	TRBD2	NA
TGTGCCAGCAGTGAGGGACTAGGGGCAGATACGCAGTATTTT	CASSEGLGADTQYF	TRBV2	TRBJ2-3	TRBD2	NA
TGTGCCAGTAGAGACTCAAACACAGATACGCAGTATTTT	CASRDSNTDTQYF	TRBV19	TRBJ2-3	NA	NA
TGTGCCAGCAGCGAGGAGAGCTCCTACAATGAGCAGTTCTTC	CASSEESSYNEQFF	TRBV11-3	TRBJ2-1	NA	NA
TGTGCCAGCAGCCCCGCTGCGGAAGCTTTCTTT	CASSPAAEAFF	TRBV5-6	TRBJ1-1	NA	NA
TGTGCCAGCAGTTCTTACGGGACTAGTGGCGCCGGGGAGCTGTTTTTT	CASSSYGTSGAGELFF	TRBV6-6	TRBJ2-2	TRBD2	few
TGTGCCAGCAGCCGCGGGACGTCCGGTGTGAGTGAGCAGTTCTTC	CASSRGTSGVSEQFF	TRBV9	TRBJ2-1	NA	NA
TGCGCCAGCACCCTGGGACAGTCCTACAATGAGCAGTTCTTC	CASTLGQSYNEQFF	TRBV5-1	TRBJ2-1	TRBD1	NA
TGTGCCTGGAGTGGGGCGGGAGTGGCGAGGGAGACCCAGTACTTC	CAWSGAGVARETQYF	TRBV30	TRBJ2-5	TRBD2	NA
TGCGCCAGCAGCCCGACAGGGGACTTTAATGAAAAACTGTTTTTT	CASSPTGDFNEKLFF	TRBV5-1	TRBJ1-4	TRBD1	few
TGTGCCGGGTTGGGGCAAAGTAACACTGAAGCTTTCTTT	CAGLGQSNTEAFF	TRBV30	TRBJ1-1	NA	few
TGTGCCAGCAGTTTGGCCCCGGCGCGGGGGCTAGCGGGAGATGAGCAGTACTTC	CASSLAPARGLAGDEQYF	TRBV28	TRBJ2-7	TRBD2	NA
TGTGCCAGCAGTGCCTCCCGTTTAGAGCAGTTCTTC	CASSASRLEQFF	TRBV2	TRBJ2-1	NA	NA
TGTGCCAGCAGTTCCGGGGGGGAGGGAAAAAGTGAGCAGTTCTTC	CASSSGGEGKSEQFF	TRBV28	TRBJ2-1	TRBD2	NA
TGCGCCAGCAGCACCGGGGCCTACAATGAGCAGTTCTTC	CASSTGAYNEQFF	TRBV5-1	TRBJ2-1	NA	NA
TGTGCCAGCAGCTTGGACAGGGGAAATGAAAAACTGTTTTTT	CASSLDRGNEKLFF	TRBV7-2	TRBJ1-4	TRBD1	NA
TGTGCCAGCAGTTCTCCGACAGGGGGCAGGAATGAAGCTTTCTTT	CASSSPTGGRNEAFF	TRBV28	TRBJ1-1	TRBD1	NA
TGTGCCAGCTCACTTACCGGGACTAGCGGGAGGGTCTACAATGAGCAGTTCTTC	CASSLTGTSGRVYNEQFF	TRBV18	TRBJ2-1	TRBD2	NA
TGTGCCTCCGGACGGGGGGACTACAATGAGCAGTTCTTC	CASGRGDYNEQFF	TRBV10-3	TRBJ2-1	TRBD2	NA
TGTGCCACCAGCAGAGGGTCAGGAATGGGCTATGGCTACACCTTC	CATSRGSGMGYGYTF	TRBV15	TRBJ1-2	NA	NA
TGTGCCAGCAGCGTCGGACTAGCGGGCACAGATACGCAGTATTTT	CASSVGLAGTDTQYF	TRBV6-1	TRBJ2-3	TRBD2	NA
TGCAGCGTTGAAATAGGACAGGGGGCGGAGGGGGAAGCTTTCTTT	CSVEIGQGAEGEAFF	TRBV29-1	TRBJ1-1	TRBD1	once
TGTGCCAGCAGCGTAGAGGGACTAGCGGGATCCACAGATACGCAGTATTTT	CASSVEGLAGSTDTQYF	TRBV9	TRBJ2-3	TRBD2	NA
TGTGCCAGCATGCGGGAAATGAATACGCAGTATTTT	CASMREMNTQYF	TRBV7-9	TRBJ2-3	NA	NA
TGTGCCAGCAGCGCCTCAGGGAACTCTGGAAACACCATATATTTT	CASSASGNSGNTIYF	TRBV9	TRBJ1-3	NA	few
TGTGCCAGCAGCCTACGGACAGGAGGAAATGAAAAACTGTTTTTT	CASSLRTGGNEKLFF	TRBV14	TRBJ1-4	TRBD1	NA
TGCGCCAGCAGCTTACAGGGAAACGAGCAGTACTTC	CASSLQGNEQYF	TRBV5-1	TRBJ2-7	NA	NA
TGTGCCAGCAGTCGTCTAGTAGTTACAGATACGCAGTATTTT	CASSRLVVTDTQYF	TRBV2	TRBJ2-3	NA	NA
TGTGCCAGCTCACCTGGGGGGGACTACACCTTC	CASSPGGDYTF	TRBV18	TRBJ1-2	NA	NA
TGTGCCAGTAGTAAGGCCCAGGCAGAAAATGAGCAGTTCTTC	CASSKAQAENEQFF	TRBV19	TRBJ2-1	NA	NA
TGCGCCAGCAGCTCGGGCCCCGAGGGTTATACGCAGTATTTT	CASSSGPEGYTQYF	TRBV5-1	TRBJ2-3	NA	NA
TGCGCCACCACAGCGGGTCTTGCTAGCACAGATACGCAGTATTTT	CATTAGLASTDTQYF	TRBV5-1	TRBJ2-3	NA	NA
TGTGCCACCAGCAGCAGGGTGAGGGGGGAGCTGTTTTTT	CATSSRVRGELFF	TRBV15	TRBJ2-2	NA	NA
TGTGCCAGCAGCTTGGAACAGGGACGGACAGATACGCAGTATTTT	CASSLEQGRTDTQYF	TRBV11-3	TRBJ2-3	NA	few
TGTGCCAGCAGTGAAAAAGGTGTAGGAGGGACTCGCTACGAGCAGTACTTC	CASSEKGVGGTRYEQYF	TRBV6-1	TRBJ2-7	NA	NA
TGCGCCAGCAGTTTTGGGGGCGATGGCTACACCTTC	CASSFGGDGYTF	TRBV5-1	TRBJ1-2	NA	NA
TGTGCCAGCAGTCCGCCTTCGAGCTACGAGCAGTACTTC	CASSPPSSYEQYF	TRBV28	TRBJ2-7	NA	NA
TGTGCCAGCAGTCCTTTACAGGGGGGAGCTTTCTTT	CASSPLQGGAFF	TRBV28	TRBJ1-1	TRBD1	NA
TGTGCCAGCAGCTTCGGAGCGGGAGTGGTAGGGGACACCGGGGAGCTGTTTTTT	CASSFGAGVVGDTGELFF	TRBV11-3	TRBJ2-2	TRBD2	NA
TGTGCCAGCAGTGACCAGGGATCTGGGGCCAACGTCCTGACTTTC	CASSDQGSGANVLTF	TRBV6-6	TRBJ2-6	NA	NA
TGTGCCAGCAGTTATTCTGGGGGCACGGCTTTCTTT	CASSYSGGTAFF	TRBV6-5	TRBJ1-1	NA	few
TGCAGCGTTGAAAGAGCGACAGGGGAGGATGGCTACACCTTC	CSVERATGEDGYTF	TRBV29-1	TRBJ1-2	TRBD1	NA
TGCGCCAGCAGCTTGGGAGGGGGCGGAGAAGAGACCCAGTACTTC	CASSLGGGGEETQYF	TRBV5-1	TRBJ2-5	TRBD1	NA
TGTGCCAGCAGCTTTTCCCGGGACAGGGGTTACGAGCAGTACTTC	CASSFSRDRGYEQYF	TRBV7-2	TRBJ2-7	TRBD1	NA
TGTGCCAGCAGCCATTACGGGATCACAGATACGCAGTATTTT	CASSHYGITDTQYF	TRBV11-3	TRBJ2-3	NA	once
TGTGCCAGCAGCTCCCGAGACAGCCCTGGAGAGACCCAGTACTTC	CASSSRDSPGETQYF	TRBV9	TRBJ2-5	NA	NA
TGTGCCAGCAGCTTGGAAGCGGCCTCCTACAATGAGCAGTTCTTC	CASSLEAASYNEQFF	TRBV5-4	TRBJ2-1	NA	NA